One sample yielded the 29 T cell receptor beta chains listed below, sequenced in a study of CD8 T cells in ankylosing spondylitis (TCRdb year 2017). Beyond this particular receptor, the publication reports: Blood from ankylosing spondylitis patients appeared to be characterized by a TCR beta motif made up of about 8 highly homologous amino acid variants.

These receptors' antigens are unknown. The library was obtained by 5' RACE. Sequencing relied on an Illumina HiSeq 2500. In-frame beta chains were kept once TCRdb had trimmed the public reads at Q25 with fastp and called clones with MiXCR. A single entry per CDR3 protein holds the most common genes and DNA from its merged rows. This sample lists hundreds of thousands of distinct CDR3 sequences; 12% were detected once. The leading ten clones occupy 0.51% of the sample. The sample was blood, either unsorted or a sorted T cell fraction (not recorded which). The receptors originated from a male donor with ankylosing spondylitis.

This clonotype was recorded at least ten times. V usage is TRBV10-3 and J usage is TRBJ1-5; 8 bases line up with TRBD1. Germline values: CDR1 ENHRY, CDR2 SYGVKD. Trimming took 0 bases from V and 7 from J; bases not matched to a gene: 5. CDR3 length: 15 residues. In nucleotides, the CDR3 is TGTGCCATCAGTGAGTCTCAGGGGGCTGTGCAGCCCCAGCATTTT. Its translation is CAISESQGAVQPQHF.

Only a few counts were recorded for this clonotype. The chain is built from TRBV7-9 and TRBJ2-7; 8 bases match TRBD1. From germline, CDR1 is SEHNR and CDR2 FQNEAQ (reference sequence). J lost 4 bases, V lost 2 bases, and 10 bases had no gene match. The CDR3 consists of 16 residues. Here the CDR3 reads CASSLLTRTGRYEQYF. CDR3 sequence (DNA): TGTGCCAGCAGCTTATTAACCCGGACAGGGAGGTACGAGCAGTACTTC.

This clonotype was counted at least ten times. The chain uses TRBV6-5 and TRBJ2-7, with unresolved D. CDR1 is MNHEY, CDR2 SVGAGI, per germline. The V and J ends lost 4 bases and 2 bases respectively, with 18 bases between them. The CDR3 consists of 16 residues. CDR3 sequence: CASSSLSTSTPYEQYF. In DNA form, the CDR3 reads TGTGCCAGCAGTTCCCTTTCCACCAGCACACCCTACGAGCAGTACTTC.

This clonotype has more than one count but fewer than ten. V and J are TRBV20-1 and TRBJ2-3; maybe TRBD1 (6 bases). V shed 3 bases and J shed 6 bases, with 13 bases lying between them. Germline CDR1 is DFQATT and CDR2 is SNEGSKA (reference sequence). The CDR3 runs 13 residues. The CDR3 sequence is CSASGRGKDTQYF. CDR3 DNA: TGCAGTGCTAGTGGCAGGGGCAAGGATACGCAGTATTTT.

This clonotype was counted between two and nine times. The chain carries TRBV21-1 and TRBJ1-2; TRBD1 is the table's D call and was not checked against the DNA. TRBV21-1 is tagged as a pseudogene. The length of the CDR3 is 14 residues. The CDR3 coding sequence is TGTGCCAGCAGCAAACGGCAGGGGATGTATGGCTACACCTTC. Protein product: CASSKRQGMYGYTF.

This clonotype has only one observation. The chain uses TRBV6-8 and TRBJ2-7; D remains unclear. Looked up from germline, CDR1 is MNHGY and CDR2 is SAAAGT. V was cut by 7 bases and J by 0 bases, with 7 bases left in between. The CDR3 loop spans 12 amino acids. This chain's CDR3 is CASIQSSYEQYF. The CDR3 bases are TGTGCCAGCATACAGTCCTCCTACGAGCAGTACTTC.

This clonotype was found many times. The chain carries TRBV20-1 and TRBJ2-1; maybe TRBD2 (6 bases). V dropped 3 bases and J dropped 3 bases, with 18 bases sitting between them. CDR3 size: 16 residues. Germline CDR1 DFQATT, CDR2 SNEGSKA (reference sequence). Here the CDR3 DNA reads TGCAGTGCTAGGGTTGGCGGGGCCCCCGGCTACAATGAGCAGTTCTTC. This encodes CSARVGGAPGYNEQFF.

Only a few counts were recorded for this clonotype. The rearrangement links TRBV7-9 to TRBJ2-7, with D maybe TRBD1 (6 bases). CDR1 SEHNR and CDR2 FQNEAQ come from the germline V gene (reference sequence). The CDR3 totals 16 residues. The germline V and J ends were trimmed by 2 bases and 1 base, with 15 bases remaining between them. In nucleotides, the CDR3 is TGTGCCAGCAGCTTATACCTCGGACAGTCTTCCTACGAGCAGTACTTC. Amino acids: CASSLYLGQSSYEQYF.

The sample holds a few counts of this clonotype. This chain uses TRBV20-1 with TRBJ2-3; 10 bases agree with TRBD1. With 8 bases clipped from V and 6 bases from J, the junction kept 8 bases outside the gene matches. The V gene's germline CDR1 is DFQATT and CDR2 SNEGSKA (reference sequence). The CDR3 is 13 residues long. CDR3 DNA sequence: TGCAGTACTGGACAGGGGGATTTGGATACGCAGTATTTT. Amino acids: CSTGQGDLDTQYF.

J is TRBJ1-6 and V is TRBV27, with 8 bases that match TRBD1. The CDR3 is made up of 15 amino acids. Germline CDR1 is MNHEY and CDR2 is SMNVEV (reference sequence). V dropped 8 bases and J dropped 10; count of bases not matched to a gene: 13. The chain's CDR3 is CASRYRRTGISPLHF. CDR3 DNA sequence: TGTGCCAGCCGTTATCGACGGACAGGGATATCACCCCTCCACTTT.

The rearrangement links TRBV29-1 to TRBJ2-4; D not certain. The CDR3 sequence is 14 residues long. Trimming took off 4 bases at V and 0 bases at J, with 10 bases between the two ends. Germline V gene sequence: CDR1 SQVTM, CDR2 ANQGSEA. CDR3 sequence: CSVGGGLAKNIQYF. The CDR3 coding sequence is TGCAGCGTTGGAGGTGGGCTAGCCAAAAACATTCAGTACTTC.

This chain joins TRBV7-2 and TRBJ1-1; D call uncertain. CDR1 is SGHTA, CDR2 FQGNSA, per germline. The CDR3 is 13 amino acids. Trimming stripped 8 bases from V and 2 bases from J, with 12 bases between. CDR3 DNA: TGTGCCAGCCTCGGCAGCCGCAACACTGAAGCTTTCTTT. Residues: CASLGSRNTEAFF. Variable domain in full (rest from reference TRBV7-2 and TRBJ1-1): GAGVSQSPSNKVTEKGKDVELRCDPISGHTALYWYRQSLGQGLEFLIYFQGNSAPDKSGLPSDRFSAERTGGSVSTLTIQRTQQEDSAVYLCASLGSRNTEAFFGQGTRLTVV.

The gene calls are TRBV19 and TRBJ2-7; 7 bases map to TRBD1. The CDR3 covers 15 residues. In germline, CDR1 is LNHDA, CDR2 SQIVND (reference sequence). With 1 base clipped from V and 3 bases from J, the junction kept 6 bases outside the gene matches. This CDR3 is CASSIGGTANYEQYF. CDR3 sequence (DNA): TGTGCCAGTAGTATAGGGGGGACAGCGAACTACGAGCAGTACTTC.

A few counts support this clonotype. The chain carries TRBV29-1 and TRBJ1-4, with 9 nucleotides matching TRBD1. The CDR3 contains 12 residues. Trimming cost V 7 bases and J 8 bases; bases outside gene matches: 5. Germline V gene sequence: CDR1 SQVTM, CDR2 ANQGSEA. CDR3 nucleotides: TGCAGCGGAGGACAGGGGAGCGAAAAACTGTTTTTT. Its protein product is CSGGQGSEKLFF.

This clonotype has a count of ten or more. CDR3 sequence: CAISEGTGGYGYTF. Written as DNA, the CDR3 is TGTGCCATCAGTGAGGGGACAGGGGGCTATGGCTACACCTTC. This chain joins TRBV10-3 and TRBJ1-2; 11 bases align to TRBD1. CDR1 ENHRY and CDR2 SYGVKD come from the germline V gene. With V trimmed by 2 bases and J by 4 bases, 0 bases remained unmatched. This CDR3 has 14 amino acids.

The rearrangement links TRBV29-1 to TRBJ1-1, with D tentatively TRBD1 (5 bases). The germline V gene encodes CDR1 SQVTM and CDR2 ANQGSEA. The length of the CDR3 is 13 residues. V lost 7 bases and J lost 1, with 13 bases in between. CDR3 protein: CSGRGDGNTEAFF. The CDR3 DNA follows: TGCAGCGGTCGGGGGGACGGGAACACTGAAGCTTTCTTT.

This clonotype was seen many times. V is TRBV18 and J is TRBJ2-5, with a weak D call TRBD2 (6 bases). The germline V gene has CDR1 KGHSH and CDR2 LQKENI. The CDR3 length is 13 residues. Trimming removed 3 bases at V and 3 bases at J, with 8 bases between. The CDR3 DNA reads as TGTGCCAGCTCACCCCGGAGGGAAGAGACCCAGTACTTC. Protein: CASSPRREETQYF.

This clonotype has ten or more counts. The V and J genes are TRBV6-1 and TRBJ1-1, with no clear D. CDR3 size: 13 residues. V gave up 5 bases and J gave up 3 bases, with 10 bases separating them. Germline V lookup: CDR1 MNHNS, CDR2 SASEGT. The DNA for the CDR3 is TGTGCCAGCAGTACCCAGGCTTACACTGAAGCTTTCTTT. Translated: CASSTQAYTEAFF.

V usage is TRBV6-5 and J usage is TRBJ1-5; D gene uncertain. The germline gives CDR1 MNHEY, CDR2 SVGAGI. The CDR3 has 16 residues. The germline V and J ends were trimmed by 2 bases and 1 base, with 12 bases remaining between them. The DNA of the CDR3 is TGTGCCAGCAGTTACCGACGGCTGGGAAGCAATCAGCCCCAGCATTTT. Its protein is CASSYRRLGSNQPQHF.

The V call is TRBV20-1, the J call TRBJ2-3; the D gene is possibly TRBD1 (6 bases). Germline V lookup: CDR1 DFQATT, CDR2 SNEGSKA (reference sequence). CDR3 length: 15 amino acids. Trimming took off 6 bases at V and 1 base at J, with 17 bases between the two ends. The CDR3 bases are TGCAGTGCACGCCTGACAGGCTCTGGCACAGATACGCAGTATTTT. It is translated as CSARLTGSGTDTQYF.

The table lists this clonotype with many counts. CDR3 amino acids: CSARNGLAGTDTQYF. The CDR3 region has the DNA TGCAGTGCTAGAAACGGACTAGCGGGTACAGATACGCAGTATTTT. The gene calls are TRBV20-1 and TRBJ2-3; 11 bases align to TRBD2. The germline CDR1 and CDR2 sequences are DFQATT and SNEGSKA (reference sequence). The CDR3 contains 15 residues. Losses at the gene ends were 2 bases for V and 3 bases for J; bases not matched to a gene: 4.

This clonotype has at least ten counts. CDR3 loop: CASRQDRWQPQHF. The CDR3 DNA follows: TGTGCCAGCAGACAAGATCGCTGGCAGCCCCAGCATTTT. The chain has TRBV27 and TRBJ1-5; no firm D call. Germline V gene lookup returns CDR1 MNHEY and CDR2 SMNVEV (reference sequence). Trimming took 6 bases from V and 7 from J, leaving 13 bases between them. This CDR3 has 13 residues.

This clonotype was seen a handful of times. This chain uses TRBV9 with TRBJ1-3; 10 nucleotides match TRBD1. V trimming: 4 bases; J trimming: 0 bases; junction bases outside the gene matches: 7. The germline V gene has CDR1 SGDLS and CDR2 YYNGEE. The CDR3 covers 17 residues. Here the CDR3 reads CASSHRDRGFSGNTIYF. CDR3 in DNA: TGTGCCAGCAGCCACCGGGACAGGGGATTCTCTGGAAACACCATATATTTT.

This clonotype was detected ten times or more. Here the CDR3 reads CSARAPSREETQYF. As DNA, the CDR3 is TGCAGTGCTAGAGCCCCGAGCAGGGAAGAGACCCAGTACTTC. This chain links TRBV20-1 with TRBJ2-5, with D perhaps TRBD1 (5 bases). V gave up 1 base and J gave up 3 bases, with 12 bases separating them. The CDR3 covers 14 residues. The germline V gene has CDR1 DFQATT and CDR2 SNEGSKA (reference sequence).

For the CDR3, the DNA is TGTGCCACCAGCACCCGACAGGGCGCTAACTATGGCTACACCTTC. As protein: CATSTRQGANYGYTF. This sequence joins TRBV15 and TRBJ1-2; 7 positions match TRBD1. The CDR3 is 15 amino acids. The V and J ends lost 4 bases and 0 bases, in that order; junction bases with no gene match: 5. Germline loops: CDR1 LNHNV, CDR2 YYDKDF (reference sequence).

This clonotype was seen more than once but under ten times. The chain links TRBV20-1 to TRBJ2-3; 7 nucleotides match TRBD1. The CDR3 contains 13 residues. The V gene end was trimmed by 6 bases and the J gene end by 4 bases; junction bases not matched to a gene: 7. Germline V lookup: CDR1 DFQATT, CDR2 SNEGSKA (reference sequence). This CDR3 is CSATTGIADTQYF. The CDR3, as DNA: TGCAGTGCCACGACAGGGATTGCAGATACGCAGTATTTT.

The chain links TRBV20-1 to TRBJ2-7; TRBD2 is a possible D gene (7 bases). CDR3 length: 14 residues. V was trimmed by 6 bases and J by 2 bases, leaving 17 bases between them. Germline V gene data show CDR1 as DFQATT and CDR2 as SNEGSKA (reference sequence). The CDR3 is CSAGGPSFPYEQYF. The CDR3 DNA sequence: TGCAGTGCCGGGGGGCCGAGCTTTCCCTACGAGCAGTACTTC.

The chain couples TRBV5-6 to TRBJ2-7; 9 bases align to TRBD1. The CDR3 has 16 residues. With 0 bases clipped from V and 5 bases from J, the junction kept 9 bases outside the gene matches. Looked up from germline, CDR1 is SGHDT and CDR2 is YYEEEE. The CDR3 sequence: CASSLERDRDPHEQYF. The CDR3 bases are TGTGCCAGCAGCTTGGAACGGGACAGGGACCCCCACGAGCAGTACTTC.

This clonotype appeared a single time. V gene TRBV5-4 combines with J gene TRBJ2-3; no reliable D call. V lost 0 bases and J lost 0, with 11 bases in between. Germline V CDR1 and CDR2: SGHNT, YYREEE (reference sequence). CDR3 length equals 16 residues. This CDR3 is CASSLARGISTDTQYF. The CDR3 DNA follows: TGTGCCAGCAGCTTGGCCCGTGGGATTAGCACAGATACGCAGTATTTT.